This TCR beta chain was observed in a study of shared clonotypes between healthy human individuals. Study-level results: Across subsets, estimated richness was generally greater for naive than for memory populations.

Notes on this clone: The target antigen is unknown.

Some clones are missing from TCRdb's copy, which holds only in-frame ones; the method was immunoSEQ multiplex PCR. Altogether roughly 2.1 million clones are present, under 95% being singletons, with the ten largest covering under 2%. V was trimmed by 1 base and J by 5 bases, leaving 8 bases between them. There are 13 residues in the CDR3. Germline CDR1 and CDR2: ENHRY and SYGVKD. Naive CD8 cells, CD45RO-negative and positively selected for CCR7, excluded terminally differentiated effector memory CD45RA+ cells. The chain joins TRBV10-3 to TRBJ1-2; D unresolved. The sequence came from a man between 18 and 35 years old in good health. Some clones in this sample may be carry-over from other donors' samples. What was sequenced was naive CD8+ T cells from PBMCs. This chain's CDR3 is CAISELKRYGYTF. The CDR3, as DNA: TGTGCCATCAGTGAGTTAAAGAGATATGGCTACACCTTC.